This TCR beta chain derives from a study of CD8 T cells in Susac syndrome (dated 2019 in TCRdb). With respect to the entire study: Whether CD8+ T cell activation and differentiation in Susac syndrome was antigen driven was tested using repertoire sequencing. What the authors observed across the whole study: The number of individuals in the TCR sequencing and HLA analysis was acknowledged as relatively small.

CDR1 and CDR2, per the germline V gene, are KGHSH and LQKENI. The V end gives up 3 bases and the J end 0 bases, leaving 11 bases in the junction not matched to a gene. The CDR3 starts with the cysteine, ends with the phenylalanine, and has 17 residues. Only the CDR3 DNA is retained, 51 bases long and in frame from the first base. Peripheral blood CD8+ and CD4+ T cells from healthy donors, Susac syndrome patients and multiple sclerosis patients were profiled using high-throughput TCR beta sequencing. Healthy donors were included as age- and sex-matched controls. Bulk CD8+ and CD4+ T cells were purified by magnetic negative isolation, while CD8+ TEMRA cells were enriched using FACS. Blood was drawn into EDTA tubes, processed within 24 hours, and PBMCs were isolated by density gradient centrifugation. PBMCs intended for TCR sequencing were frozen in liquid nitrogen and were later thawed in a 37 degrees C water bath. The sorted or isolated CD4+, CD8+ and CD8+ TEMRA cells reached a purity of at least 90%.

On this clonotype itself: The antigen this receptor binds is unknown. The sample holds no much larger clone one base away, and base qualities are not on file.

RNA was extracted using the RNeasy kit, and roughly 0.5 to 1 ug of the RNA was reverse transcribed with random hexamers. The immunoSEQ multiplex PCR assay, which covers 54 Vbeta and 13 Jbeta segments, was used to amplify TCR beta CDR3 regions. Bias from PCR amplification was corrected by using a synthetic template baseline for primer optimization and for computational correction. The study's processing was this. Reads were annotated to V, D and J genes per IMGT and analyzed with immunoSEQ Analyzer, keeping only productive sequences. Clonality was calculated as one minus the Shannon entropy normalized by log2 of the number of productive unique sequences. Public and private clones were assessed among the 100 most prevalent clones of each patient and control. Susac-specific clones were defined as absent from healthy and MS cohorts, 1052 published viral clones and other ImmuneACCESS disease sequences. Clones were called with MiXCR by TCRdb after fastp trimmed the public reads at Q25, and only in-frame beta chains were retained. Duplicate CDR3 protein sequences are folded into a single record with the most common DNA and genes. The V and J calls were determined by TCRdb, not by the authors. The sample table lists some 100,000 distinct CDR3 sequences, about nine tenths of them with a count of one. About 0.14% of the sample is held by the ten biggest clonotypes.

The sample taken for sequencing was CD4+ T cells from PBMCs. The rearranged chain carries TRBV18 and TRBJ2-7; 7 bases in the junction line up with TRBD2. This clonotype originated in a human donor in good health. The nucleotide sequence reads TGTGCCAGCTCACCCTGGGGGGGGAAACTGAGCTCCTACGAGCAGTACTTC. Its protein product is CASSPWGGKLSSYEQYF.